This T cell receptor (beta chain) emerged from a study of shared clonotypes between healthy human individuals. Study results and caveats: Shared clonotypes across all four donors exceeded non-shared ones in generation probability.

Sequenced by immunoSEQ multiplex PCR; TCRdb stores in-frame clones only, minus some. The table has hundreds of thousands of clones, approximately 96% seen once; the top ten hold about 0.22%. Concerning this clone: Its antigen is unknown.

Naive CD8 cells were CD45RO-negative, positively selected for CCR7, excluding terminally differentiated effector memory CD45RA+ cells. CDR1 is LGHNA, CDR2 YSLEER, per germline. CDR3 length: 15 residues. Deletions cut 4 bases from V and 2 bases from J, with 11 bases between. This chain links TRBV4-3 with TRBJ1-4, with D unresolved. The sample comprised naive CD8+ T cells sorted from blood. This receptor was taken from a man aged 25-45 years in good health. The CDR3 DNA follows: TGCGCCAGCAGCCCTAGGATGGGTACTAATGAAAAACTGTTTTTT. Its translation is CASSPRMGTNEKLFF.